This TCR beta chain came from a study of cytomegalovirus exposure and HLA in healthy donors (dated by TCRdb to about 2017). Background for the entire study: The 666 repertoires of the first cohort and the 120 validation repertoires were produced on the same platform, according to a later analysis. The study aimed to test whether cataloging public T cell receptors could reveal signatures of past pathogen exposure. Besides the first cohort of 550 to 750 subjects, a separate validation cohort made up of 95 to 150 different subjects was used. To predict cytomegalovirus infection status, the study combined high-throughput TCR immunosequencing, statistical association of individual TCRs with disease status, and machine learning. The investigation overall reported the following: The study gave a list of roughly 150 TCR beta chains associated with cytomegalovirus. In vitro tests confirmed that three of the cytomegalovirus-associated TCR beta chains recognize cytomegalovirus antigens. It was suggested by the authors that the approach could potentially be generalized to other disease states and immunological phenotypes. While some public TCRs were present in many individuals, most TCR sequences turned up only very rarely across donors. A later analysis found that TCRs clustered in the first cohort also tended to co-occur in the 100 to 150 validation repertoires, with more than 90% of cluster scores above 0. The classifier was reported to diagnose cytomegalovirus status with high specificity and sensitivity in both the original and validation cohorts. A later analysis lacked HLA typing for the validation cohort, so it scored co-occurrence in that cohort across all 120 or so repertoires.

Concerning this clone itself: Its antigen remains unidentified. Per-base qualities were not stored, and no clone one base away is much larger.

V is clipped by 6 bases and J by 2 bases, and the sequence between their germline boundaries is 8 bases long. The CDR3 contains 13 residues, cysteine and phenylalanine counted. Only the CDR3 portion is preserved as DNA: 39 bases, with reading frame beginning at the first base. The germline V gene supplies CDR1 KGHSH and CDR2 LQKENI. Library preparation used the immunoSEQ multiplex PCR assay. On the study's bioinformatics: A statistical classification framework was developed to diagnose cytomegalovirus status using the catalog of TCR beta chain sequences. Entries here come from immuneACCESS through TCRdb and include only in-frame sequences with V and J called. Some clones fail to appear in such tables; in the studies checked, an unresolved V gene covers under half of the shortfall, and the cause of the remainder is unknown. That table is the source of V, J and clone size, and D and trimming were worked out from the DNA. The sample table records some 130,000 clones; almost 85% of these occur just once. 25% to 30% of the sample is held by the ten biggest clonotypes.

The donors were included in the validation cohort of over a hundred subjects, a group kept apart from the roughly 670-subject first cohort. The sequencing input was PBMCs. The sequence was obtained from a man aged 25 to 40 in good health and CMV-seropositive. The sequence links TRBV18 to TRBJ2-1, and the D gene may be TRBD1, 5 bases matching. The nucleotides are TGTGCCAGCTCCCTAGGGGCCTACAATGAGCAGTTCTTC. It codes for CASSLGAYNEQFF.